A single T cell receptor beta chain is shown here with its context. The data derive from a study of cytomegalovirus exposure and HLA in healthy donors. The PCR had 60 Vbeta and 13 Jbeta primers. Profiled with immunoSEQ multiplex PCR; TCRdb holds only in-frame clones, not every one. The profile shows under 150,000 clones, approximately 80% of them singletons. The length of the CDR3 is 13 residues. Germline CDR1 and CDR2: SQVTM and ANQGSEA. This receptor was taken from a woman aged 40 to 50 in good health and CMV-seropositive. The sequenced material came from PBMCs. This chain uses TRBV29-1 with TRBJ2-5; TRBD2 matches 8 bases. CDR3 loop: CSATSGGRETQYF. The CDR3 DNA reads TGCAGTGCTACAAGCGGGGGACGAGAGACCCAGTACTTC.